This T cell receptor beta chain appears in the sequencing data of a study of shared clonotypes between healthy human individuals. Study overall: A donor's plate count was three for CD4 naive and three for CD4 memory; CD8 naive had two and CD8 memory one.

CDR1 is GTSNPN, CDR2 SVGIG, per germline (reference sequence). The CDR3 covers 17 residues. The V gene end was trimmed by 0 bases and the J gene end by 2 bases; junction bases not matched to a gene: 10. Some 30,000 T cell genomes, or about 190 ng DNA, went into the sorted-subset replicate PCRs. The repertoire was sequenced with immunoSEQ multiplex PCR; TCRdb's copy has only in-frame clones and lacks some. This table has around 2.1 million clones, approximately 94% appearing once. The sequencing sample was made of naive CD4+ T cells sorted from blood. Subset: CD45RA+ positively selected. The chain has TRBV30 and TRBJ2-7; 10 positions agree with TRBD2. The source of this sequence is a man between 18 and 29 years old in good health. CDR3 nucleotide sequence: TGTGCCTGGAGTGTCTCCCCCCTAGCGGGAGTAACCTACGAGCAGTACTTC. Amino acids: CAWSVSPLAGVTYEQYF. Drawing the rest from reference TRBV30 and TRBJ2-7, the complete variable domain is SQTIHQWPATLVQPVGSPLSLECTVEGTSNPNLYWYRQAAGRGLQLLFYSVGIGQISSEVPQNLSASRPQDRQFILSSKKLLLSDSGFYLCAWSVSPLAGVTYEQYFGPGTRLTVT.